These T cell receptor beta chains were read from a single sample in a study of blood T cell repertoires in COVID-19. TCRdb keeps only in-frame clones here, not all; method: immunoSEQ multiplex PCR. Seen here are over 100,000 clones, about 72% observed once, and the top ten hold less than 2.5%. The sample comprised peripheral blood. Receptors were obtained from a woman between 65 and 79 years old with acute or convalescent COVID-19. Both conserved end residues are trimmed from each CDR3. Fields, in order: clone size, V gene, CDR3 length, CDR3 protein. Size is stated for part of the rows, as once, few or many counts, or as a class when the clone is expanded.

-	TRBV5-1	11	ASKSAQEGGYT
-	TRBV7-9	13	ASSLSGRASDEQY
once	TRBV18	13	ASSPGQVYNSPLH
-	TRBV7-8	13	ASRRGRSSTDTQY
-	TRBV24-1	16	ATSDPRGGGSSYNEQF
-	TRBV4-3	11	ASSQVTGGGYT
once	TRBV10-3	13	AISDPDRGNEKLF
-	TRBV27	12	ASSSQGNQETQY
-	TRBV2	13	ASSLLAGAARELF
few	TRBV14	11	ASSQDRAREQY
-	TRBV9	11	ASRKTGADGYT
few	TRBV27	12	ASSLQGFTGELF
-	TRBV28	12	ASTLAGAAYEQY
-	TRBV6-2/TRBV6-3	16	ASSYSRGQGTGKREAF
few	TRBV25-1	13	ASSELVGREDEQF
-	TRBV28	13	ASTPRGSGANVLT
-	TRBV5-1	13	ASSPWDRVADTQY
-	TRBV11-2	12	ASSLGDRGHEQY
-	TRBV6-8	17	ASKGGLAGGRPAKNIQY
few	TRBV29-1	11	SVEDRGNYGYT
-	TRBV12-3/TRBV12-4	11	ASSLGPGTEAF
-	TRBV19	13	ASKGTGGSTGELF
few	TRBV28	13	ASSPGQKLPYEQY
-	TRBV4-3	13	ASSHQRGESYEQY
-	TRBV19	13	ASSIGGTGGQPQH
-	TRBV5-1	14	ASTHGQGVNTGELF
-	TRBV2	11	ASRETENYGYT
-	TRBV9	13	ASSGVDKDNSPLH
-	TRBV7-8	13	ASSHERPRSYEQY